The 3 T cell receptor beta chains given below trace back to one sample, sequenced in a study of Ad26.COV2.S vaccination and SARS-CoV-2 variants. Specified treatment: some 19 received Ad26.COV2.S at low or high dose, single or two shots; about 5 received placebo; per-sample allocation not given. Sample collection was performed on day 63 after the first vaccine or placebo injection. Using immunoSEQ multiplex PCR, the repertoire was profiled, and TCRdb retains in-frame clones only, with some absent. This table has about 280,000 clones, approximately 89% appearing once. Sequenced here: peripheral blood, sampled in a trial of Ad26.COV2.S vaccine versus placebo. The receptors originated from a person between 18 and 59 years old who received the Ad26.COV2.S COVID-19 vaccine or a placebo.

This CDR3 is CASSYSGHSSYNEQFF. The CDR3 DNA follows: TGTGCCAGCAGTTACTCGGGACATAGCTCCTACAATGAGCAGTTCTTC. The chain couples TRBV6-5 to TRBJ2-1; D might be TRBD1 (6 bases). The V and J ends lost 0 bases and 0 bases respectively, with 9 bases between them. The CDR3 length is 16 residues. Germline CDR1 and CDR2: MNHEY and SVGAGI.

The gene calls are TRBV7-9 and TRBJ1-3; D is uncertain. The V end lost 2 bases, the J end lost 6 bases, and 26 bases lay between the germline ends. The CDR3 consists of 19 residues. Germline CDR1 is SEHNR and CDR2 is FQNEAQ (reference sequence). CDR3 amino acids: CASSLRRWGNVPLENTIYF. In DNA, the CDR3 is TGTGCCAGCAGCTTAAGAAGGTGGGGTAACGTTCCCCTCGAAAACACCATATATTTT.

This rearrangement joins TRBV7-9 to TRBJ2-5; no firm D call. The length of the CDR3 is 11 residues. Germline loops: CDR1 SEHNR, CDR2 FQNEAQ (reference sequence). The germline V and J ends were trimmed by 2 bases and 4 bases, with 2 bases remaining between them. The CDR3 reads CASSLSETQYF. CDR3 bases: TGTGCCAGCAGCTTATCAGAGACCCAGTACTTC.